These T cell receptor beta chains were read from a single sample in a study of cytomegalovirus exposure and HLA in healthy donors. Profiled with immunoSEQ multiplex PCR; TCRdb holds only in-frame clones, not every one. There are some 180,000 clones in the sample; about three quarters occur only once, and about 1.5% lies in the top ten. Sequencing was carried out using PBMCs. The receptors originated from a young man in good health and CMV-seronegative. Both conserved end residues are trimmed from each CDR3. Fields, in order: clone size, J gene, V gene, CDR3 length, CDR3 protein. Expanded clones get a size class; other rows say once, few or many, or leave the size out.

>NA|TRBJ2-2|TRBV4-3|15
ASSHTGTSVVAGELF
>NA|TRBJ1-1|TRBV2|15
ASSDVGQGGTNTEAF
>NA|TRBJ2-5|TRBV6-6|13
ASRSGTSGEETQY
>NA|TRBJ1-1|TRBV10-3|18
AISESNLRDRVYIVLEAF
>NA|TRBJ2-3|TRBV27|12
ASSLDRGGDTQY
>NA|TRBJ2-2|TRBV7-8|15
ASSHARLAGNSGELF
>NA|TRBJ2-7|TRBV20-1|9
SAIRDYEQY
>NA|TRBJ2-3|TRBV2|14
ASSRYQGGSTDTQY
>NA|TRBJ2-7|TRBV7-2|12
ASRKAGGPLEQY
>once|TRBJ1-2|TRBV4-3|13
ASSQESGQLYGYT
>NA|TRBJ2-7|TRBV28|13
ASNQGGTGGYEQY
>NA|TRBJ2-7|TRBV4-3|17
ASSQTYHLAGTGSYEQY
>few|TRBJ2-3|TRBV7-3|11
ASSLTNAGTQY
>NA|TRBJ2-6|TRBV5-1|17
ASSSAPGRSYSGANVLT
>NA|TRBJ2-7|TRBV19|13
ASSIAGTGGSEQY
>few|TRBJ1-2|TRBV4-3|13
ASSLWDRGSYGYT
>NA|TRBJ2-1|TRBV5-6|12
ASSLAGQGLEQF
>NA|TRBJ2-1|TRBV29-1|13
SVALLAGSYNEQF
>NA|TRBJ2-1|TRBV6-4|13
ASSVSGGTYNEQF
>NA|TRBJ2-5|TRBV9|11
ASSEEPPETQY
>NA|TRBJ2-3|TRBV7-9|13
ASSLGAGITDTQY
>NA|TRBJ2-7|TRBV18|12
ASSQGLLGGEQY
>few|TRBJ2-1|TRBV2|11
ASSRDLTVEQF
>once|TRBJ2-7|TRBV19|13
ASSIAGLAGDEQY
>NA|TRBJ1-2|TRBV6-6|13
ASSPSSAVIYGYT
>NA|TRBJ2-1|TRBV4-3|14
ASSQGTSGAYNEQF
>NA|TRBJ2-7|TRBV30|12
AWSVMAGPYEQY
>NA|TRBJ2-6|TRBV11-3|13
ASSSQGAGANVLT
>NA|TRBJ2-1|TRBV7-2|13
ASSLKGGANNEQF